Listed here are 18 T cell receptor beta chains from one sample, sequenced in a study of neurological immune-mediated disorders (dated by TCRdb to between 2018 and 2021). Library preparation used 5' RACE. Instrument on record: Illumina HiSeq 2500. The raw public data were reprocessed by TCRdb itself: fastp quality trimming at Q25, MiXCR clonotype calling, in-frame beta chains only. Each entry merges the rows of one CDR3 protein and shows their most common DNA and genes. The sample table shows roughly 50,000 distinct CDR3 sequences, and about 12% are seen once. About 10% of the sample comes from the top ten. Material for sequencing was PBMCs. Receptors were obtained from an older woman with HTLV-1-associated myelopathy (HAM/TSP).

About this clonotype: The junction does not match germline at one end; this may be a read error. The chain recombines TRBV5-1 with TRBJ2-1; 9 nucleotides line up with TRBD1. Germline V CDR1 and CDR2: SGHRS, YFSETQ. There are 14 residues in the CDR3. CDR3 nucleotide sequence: TGCGCAAGCAGCTTAGGGACAGGGTTCGATGCGCAGTTCTTC. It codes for CASSLGTGFDAQFF.

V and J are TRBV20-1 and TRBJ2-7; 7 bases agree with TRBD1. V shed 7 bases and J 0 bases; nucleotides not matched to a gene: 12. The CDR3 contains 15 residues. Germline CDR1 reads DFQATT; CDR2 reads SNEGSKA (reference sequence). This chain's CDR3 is CSVPAADRDSYEQYF. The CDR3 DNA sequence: TGCAGTGTCCCGGCTGCAGACAGGGACTCCTACGAGCAGTACTTC.

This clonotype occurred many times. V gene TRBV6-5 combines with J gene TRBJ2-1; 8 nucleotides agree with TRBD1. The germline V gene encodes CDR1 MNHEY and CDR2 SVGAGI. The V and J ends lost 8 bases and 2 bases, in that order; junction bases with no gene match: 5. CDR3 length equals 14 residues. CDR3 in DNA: TGTGCCAGCTGTCTGGACAGGGCCTACAATGAGCAGTTCTTC. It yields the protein CASCLDRAYNEQFF.

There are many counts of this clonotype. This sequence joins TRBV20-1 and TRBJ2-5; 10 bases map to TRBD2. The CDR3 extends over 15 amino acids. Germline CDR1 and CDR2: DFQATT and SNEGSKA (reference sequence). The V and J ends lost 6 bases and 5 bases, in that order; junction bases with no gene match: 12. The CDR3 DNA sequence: TGCAGTGCAAACGGTCTAGCGGGAGATCAGGAGACCCAGTACTTC. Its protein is CSANGLAGDQETQYF.

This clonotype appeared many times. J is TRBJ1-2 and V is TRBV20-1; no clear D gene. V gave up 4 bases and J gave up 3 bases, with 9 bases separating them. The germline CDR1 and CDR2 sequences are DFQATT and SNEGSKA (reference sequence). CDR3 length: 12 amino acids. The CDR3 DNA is TGCAGTGCTATATACACGGACTATGGCTACACCTTC. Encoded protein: CSAIYTDYGYTF.

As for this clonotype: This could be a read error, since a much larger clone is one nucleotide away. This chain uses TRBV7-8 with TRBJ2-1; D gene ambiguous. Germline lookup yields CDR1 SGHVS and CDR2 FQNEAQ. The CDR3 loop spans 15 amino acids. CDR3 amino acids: CASSLGRSSSNEQFF. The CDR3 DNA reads TGTGCCAGCAGCTTAGGTCGGAGCTCCTCCAATGAGCAGTTCTTC.

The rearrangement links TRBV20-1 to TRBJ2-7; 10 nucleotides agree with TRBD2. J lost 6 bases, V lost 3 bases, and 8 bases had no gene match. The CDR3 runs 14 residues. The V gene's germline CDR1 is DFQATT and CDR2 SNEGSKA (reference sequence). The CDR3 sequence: CSASGPSGSGEQYF. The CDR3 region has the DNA TGCAGTGCTAGTGGGCCTAGCGGGAGTGGCGAGCAGTACTTC.

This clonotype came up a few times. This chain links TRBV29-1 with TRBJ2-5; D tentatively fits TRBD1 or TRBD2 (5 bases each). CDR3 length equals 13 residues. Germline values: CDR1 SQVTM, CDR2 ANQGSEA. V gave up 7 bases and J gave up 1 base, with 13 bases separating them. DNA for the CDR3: TGCAGCGGCGCCCGGGGCCCCCAAGAGACCCAGTACTTC. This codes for CSGARGPQETQYF.

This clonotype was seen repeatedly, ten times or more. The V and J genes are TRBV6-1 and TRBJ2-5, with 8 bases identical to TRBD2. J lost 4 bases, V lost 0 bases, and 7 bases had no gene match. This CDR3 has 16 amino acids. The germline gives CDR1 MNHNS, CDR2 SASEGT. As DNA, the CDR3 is TGTGCCAGCAGTGAAGCGCCGGGGGGGGTAGGAGAGACCCAGTACTTC. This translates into CASSEAPGGVGETQYF.

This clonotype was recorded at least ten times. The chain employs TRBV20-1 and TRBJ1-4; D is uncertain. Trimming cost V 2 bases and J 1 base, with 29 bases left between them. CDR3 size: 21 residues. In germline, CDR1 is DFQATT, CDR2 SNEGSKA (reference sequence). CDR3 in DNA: TGCAGTGCTAGACCAGCTAAACCCGACCCTACCGTGTTGGTAACTAATGAAAAACTGTTTTTT. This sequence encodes CSARPAKPDPTVLVTNEKLFF.

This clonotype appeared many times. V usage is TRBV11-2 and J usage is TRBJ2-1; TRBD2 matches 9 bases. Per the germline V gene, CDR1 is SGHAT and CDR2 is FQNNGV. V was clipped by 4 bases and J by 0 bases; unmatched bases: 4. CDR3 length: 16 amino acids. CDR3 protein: CASSSISGSSYNEQFF. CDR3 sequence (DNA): TGTGCCAGCAGCTCCATTAGCGGGAGCTCCTACAATGAGCAGTTCTTC.

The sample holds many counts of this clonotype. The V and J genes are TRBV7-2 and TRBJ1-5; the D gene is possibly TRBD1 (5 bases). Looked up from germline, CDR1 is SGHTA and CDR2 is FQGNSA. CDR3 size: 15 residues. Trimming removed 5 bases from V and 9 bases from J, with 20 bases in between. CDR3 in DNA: TGTGCCAGCAGCCTGAGGGGTCGGGTCACGGCGCCCCAGCATTTT. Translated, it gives CASSLRGRVTAPQHF.

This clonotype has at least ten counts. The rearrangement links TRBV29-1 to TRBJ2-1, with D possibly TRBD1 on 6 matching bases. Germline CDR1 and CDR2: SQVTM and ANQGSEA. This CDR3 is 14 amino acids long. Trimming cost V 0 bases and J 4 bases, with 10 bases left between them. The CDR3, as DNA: TGCAGCGTTGAAGAGGGCAGGGGTTACAATGAGCAGTTCTTC. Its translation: CSVEEGRGYNEQFF.

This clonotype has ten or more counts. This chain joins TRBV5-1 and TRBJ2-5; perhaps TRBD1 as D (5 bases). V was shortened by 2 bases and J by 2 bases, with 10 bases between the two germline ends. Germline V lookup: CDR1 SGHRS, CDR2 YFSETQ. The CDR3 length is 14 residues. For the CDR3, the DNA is TGCGCCAGCAGCTTAGGACACCATCAAGAGACCCAGTACTTC. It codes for CASSLGHHQETQYF.

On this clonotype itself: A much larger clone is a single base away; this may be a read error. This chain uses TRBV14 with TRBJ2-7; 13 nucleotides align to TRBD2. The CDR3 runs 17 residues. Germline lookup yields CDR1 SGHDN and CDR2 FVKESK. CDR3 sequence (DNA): TGTGCCAGCAGCCAAGGGGGACTAGCGGGGTACTACTACGAGCAGCACTTC. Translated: CASSQGGLAGYYYEQHF.

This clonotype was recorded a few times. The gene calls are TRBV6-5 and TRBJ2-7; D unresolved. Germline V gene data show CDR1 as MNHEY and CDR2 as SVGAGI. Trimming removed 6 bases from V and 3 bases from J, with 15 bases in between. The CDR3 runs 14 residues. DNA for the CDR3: TGTGCCAGCAGAACAGAATGGGTCCGCTACGAGCAGTACTTC. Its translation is CASRTEWVRYEQYF.

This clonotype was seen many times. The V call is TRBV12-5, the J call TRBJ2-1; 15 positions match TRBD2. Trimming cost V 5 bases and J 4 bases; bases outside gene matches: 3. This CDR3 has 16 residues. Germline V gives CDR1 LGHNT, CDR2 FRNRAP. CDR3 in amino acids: CASGPGLAGGYNEQFF. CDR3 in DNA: TGTGCTAGTGGTCCCGGACTAGCGGGAGGGTACAATGAGCAGTTCTTC.

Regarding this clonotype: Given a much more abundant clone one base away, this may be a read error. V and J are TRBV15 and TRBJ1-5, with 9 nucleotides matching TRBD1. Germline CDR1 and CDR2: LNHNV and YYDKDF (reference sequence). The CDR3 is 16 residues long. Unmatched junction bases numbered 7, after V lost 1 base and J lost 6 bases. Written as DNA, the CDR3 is TGTGCCACCAGCAGAGGGGACAGGGTGCTTAGTCAGCCCCAGCATTTT. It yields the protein CATSRGDRVLSQPQHF.